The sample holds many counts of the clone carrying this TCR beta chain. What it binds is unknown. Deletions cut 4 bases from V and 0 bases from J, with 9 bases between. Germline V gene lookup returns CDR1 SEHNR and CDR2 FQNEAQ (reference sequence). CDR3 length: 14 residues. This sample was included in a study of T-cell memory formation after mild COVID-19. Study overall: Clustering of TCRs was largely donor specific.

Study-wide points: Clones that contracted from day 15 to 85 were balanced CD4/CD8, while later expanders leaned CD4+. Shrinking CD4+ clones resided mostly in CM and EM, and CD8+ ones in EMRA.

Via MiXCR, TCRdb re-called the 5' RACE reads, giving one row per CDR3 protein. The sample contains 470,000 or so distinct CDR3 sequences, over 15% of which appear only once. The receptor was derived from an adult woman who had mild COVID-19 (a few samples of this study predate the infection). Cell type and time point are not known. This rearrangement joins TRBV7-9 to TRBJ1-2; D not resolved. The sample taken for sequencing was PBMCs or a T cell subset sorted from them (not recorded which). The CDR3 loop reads CASSSDTTNYGYTF. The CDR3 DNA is TGTGCCAGCAGCTCTGACACTACTAACTATGGCTACACCTTC.